This T cell receptor beta chain was obtained from a study of shared clonotypes between healthy human individuals. The wider study: The study used three CD4 naive, three CD4 memory, two CD8 naive and one CD8 memory plate per donor.

The length of the CDR3 is 16 residues. Trimming at V came to 8 bases and at J to 3 bases, leaving 11 bases not matched to a gene. Per germline, CDR1 SNHLY and CDR2 FYNNEI. Produced via immunoSEQ multiplex PCR; TCRdb's table is partial and in-frame only. The sample has fewer than 3 million clones, less than 95% seen once. The healthy adult donors were HIV-negative and reported no recent acute infections or vaccinations. The investigators split CD4+ cells into a CD45RA+ naive subset and a CD45RA-negative memory subset. The chain couples TRBV2 to TRBJ2-2, with 8 bases matching TRBD1. This clonotype originated in a man aged 18 to 29 in good health. Some clones in this sample may be carry-over from other donors' samples. Sequencing was performed on naive CD4+ T cells from PBMCs. The subset: CD45RA+ positively selected. CDR3 in amino acids: CASGGRDRGDTGELFF. The CDR3 bases are TGTGCCAGCGGTGGCCGAGACAGGGGAGACACCGGGGAGCTGTTTTTT.